This T cell receptor beta chain was sequenced during a study of blood T cell repertoires in COVID-19 (dated by TCRdb to 2020 to 2021). About the full investigation: Samples covering the acute and convalescent phases of COVID-19 were provided by collaborators in the United States, Italy and Spain. The prospective study material was composed of cDNA or gDNA derived from T cells, B-cell-depleted T cells, or PBMCs. The dataset comprised deeply sampled blood TCRbeta repertoires from subjects exposed to, actively infected with, or recovered from COVID-19. A freely available public database, intended as a resource for researchers studying the immune response to SARS-CoV-2, is where the repertoires were released. The samples were drawn from two sources: the first 160 participants of the ongoing ImmuneRACE study, and 1,000 to 1,500 subjects contributed by 6 global collaborators. A de-identified subject ID, COVID-19 status, age in years and sex were almost always included in the sample metadata. Where HLA class I and class II types were available, the types were taken from metadata supplied by the sample provider, not from assay-based typing. Broad study findings and their caveats: The amount of clinical and demographic metadata varied by source and participant and was provided uncurated.

The immunoSEQ Assay, a bias-controlled multiplex PCR, was used to amplify TCRbeta CDR3 regions from genomic DNA. Per the original workflow: The number of nucleated cells in each sample was estimated by amplification of reference gene primers within the assay. To quantify the absolute abundance of each unique TCRbeta CDR3 rearrangement, sequence reads were collapsed and filtered. For each sample, productive Simpson clonality was calculated as the square root of Simpson's diversity index over productive rearrangements. TCRdb retrieved this table from immuneACCESS and kept in-frame rearrangements only. Not all clones are present; in checked studies, unresolved V genes account for under half, and no reason is known for the remainder. The DNA gave D and trimming, while V, J and clone size come from that table. The sample has 310,000 or so clones on record, about nine tenths of them singletons. The ten top clones hold 2.2% of the sample.

A second Seattle source provided samples from volunteer blood donors who had recovered from COVID-19. Whole blood was collected in K2EDTA tubes by collaborating institutions according to the institutions' own protocols. For TCRbeta analysis, collaborator samples were shipped as frozen whole blood, as isolated PBMCs, or as DNA extracted from either sample type. Remarks on this clone: No cognate antigen has been identified for it. No much larger clonotype is one base removed from it; base qualities were not supplied.

The CDR3 sequence holds 15 residues, the cysteine and phenylalanine included. The entry retains the CDR3 DNA only, 45 bases that are in frame from base 1. For CDR1 and CDR2, the germline V gene lists SGHRS and YFSETQ. At the junction V is shortened by 4 bases and J by 3 bases; bases outside the gene matches: 5. This clonotype was sampled from a woman in her 50s who had recovered from COVID-19. Sequenced: peripheral blood. The chain couples TRBV5-1 to TRBJ2-7, with 12 bases matching TRBD2. The nucleotide sequence is TGCGCCAGCAGCCCGACTAGCGGGAGATTCTACGAGCAGTACTTC. It codes for CASSPTSGRFYEQYF.